A selection of T cell receptor beta chains follows, all from one sample in a study of cytomegalovirus exposure and HLA in healthy donors. Here immunoSEQ multiplex PCR was the method, and the copy in TCRdb shows in-frame clones only, minus some. The table records over 100,000 clones, approximately 67% of them present only once. Sequenced material: PBMCs. The source of these receptors is a man younger than 35 in good health and CMV-seronegative. The CDR3 runs from the conserved cysteine through the conserved F or W. A D gene is named only where the DNA matches it firmly. Expanded clones are given a class, and other clones once, few, many or no size at all.

TRBJ1-1 | TRBV11-2 | TRBD1 | - | CASSAGQKNTEAFF | TGTGCCAGCAGCGCGGGACAGAAGAACACTGAAGCTTTCTTT
TRBJ2-3 | TRBV4-3 | - | - | CASSQDRGRRKDTQYF | TGCGCCAGCAGCCAAGACAGGGGGAGGCGGAAAGATACGCAGTATTTT
TRBJ2-7 | TRBV5-6 | - | - | CASSFSPGNSYEQYF | TGTGCCAGCAGCTTCTCGCCGGGTAACTCCTACGAGCAGTACTTC
TRBJ2-5 | TRBV28 | - | few | CASSLTGSRETQYF | TGTGCCAGCAGTTTAACAGGGAGTAGGGAGACCCAGTACTTC
TRBJ2-1 | TRBV15 | - | - | CATSRASINEQFF | TGTGCCACCAGCAGAGCTAGCATCAATGAGCAGTTCTTC
TRBJ2-1 | TRBV19 | - | - | CASSIEASSYNEQFF | TGTGCCAGTAGTATCGAGGCTAGCTCCTACAATGAGCAGTTCTTC
TRBJ2-7 | TRBV27 | TRBD2 | - | CASSLRKSGSFVYEQYF | TGTGCCAGCAGTCTTAGGAAGAGCGGGAGTTTTGTGTACGAGCAGTACTTC
TRBJ1-5 | TRBV5-6 | - | few | CASSLGQLKPQHF | TGTGCCAGCAGCTTAGGACAGCTAAAACCCCAGCATTTT
TRBJ1-4 | TRBV5-1 | TRBD1 | - | CASRSTGGVPREKLFF | TGCGCCAGCAGATCGACAGGGGGCGTCCCTCGGGAAAAACTGTTTTTT
TRBJ1-1 | TRBV10-2 | - | - | CASSGHLNTEAFF | TGCGCCAGCAGTGGGCACCTGAACACTGAAGCTTTCTTT
TRBJ1-2 | TRBV7-9 | - | - | CASSYFSGYGYTF | TGTGCCAGCAGTTATTTTTCAGGCTATGGCTACACCTTC
TRBJ2-1 | TRBV5-1 | TRBD2 | - | CASSLTSGSYNEQFF | TGCGCCAGCAGCCTAACTAGCGGGTCCTACAATGAGCAGTTCTTC
TRBJ2-1 | TRBV27 | - | few | CASSYRGSRDEQFF | TGTGCCAGCAGTTATAGAGGATCTCGGGATGAGCAGTTCTTC
TRBJ2-2 | TRBV5-1 | - | - | CASSLNSRPGELFF | TGCGCCAGCAGCTTGAACAGCCGGCCCGGGGAGCTGTTTTTT
TRBJ2-1 | TRBV29-1 | - | once | CSVEDVGAEQFF | TGCAGCGTTGAAGATGTGGGGGCAGAGCAGTTCTTC
TRBJ2-7 | TRBV10-1 | TRBD1 | - | CASRGQGHEQYF | TGCGCCAGCAGAGGACAGGGACACGAGCAGTACTTC
TRBJ1-2 | TRBV28 | TRBD1 | few | CASSPGGVGYGYTF | TGTGCCAGCAGCCCAGGGGGCGTCGGCTATGGCTACACCTTC
TRBJ2-7 | TRBV6-5 | - | - | CASSYGGPGAYEQYF | TGTGCCAGCAGTTACGGGGGTCCAGGGGCCTACGAGCAGTACTTC
TRBJ1-2 | TRBV30 | TRBD1 | - | CAWSVLGGGGYTF | TGTGCCTGGAGTGTACTTGGAGGGGGCGGCTACACCTTC
TRBJ1-2 | TRBV9 | - | few | CASSVAAQGPYGYTF | TGTGCCAGCAGCGTAGCTGCCCAGGGCCCCTATGGCTACACCTTC
TRBJ2-7 | TRBV9 | TRBD1 | - | CASSPALGTGGRQYF | TGTGCCAGCAGCCCCGCCTTGGGGACAGGGGGTCGGCAGTACTTC
TRBJ2-3 | TRBV9 | - | - | CASSVLTTSTDTQYF | TGTGCCAGCAGCGTATTAACAACCAGCACAGATACGCAGTATTTT
TRBJ2-7 | TRBV18 | TRBD1 | once | CASSPDRGHEQYF | TGTGCCAGCTCACCCGACAGGGGCCACGAGCAGTACTTC
TRBJ2-5 | TRBV28 | - | - | CASSRLVAQYF | TGTGCCAGCAGTAGACTAGTTGCGCAGTACTTC
TRBJ1-5 | TRBV6-1 | - | - | CASSEALDSLWQPQHF | TGTGCCAGCAGTGAAGCTCTAGACTCTTTATGGCAGCCCCAGCATTTT
TRBJ2-1 | TRBV6-1 | TRBD1 | - | CASILRDRGNEQFF | TGTGCCAGCATACTCCGGGACAGAGGGAATGAGCAGTTCTTC
TRBJ1-1 | TRBV9 | - | few | CASSVEGRGNTEAFF | TGTGCCAGCAGCGTAGAAGGCAGGGGAAACACTGAAGCTTTCTTT
TRBJ2-7 | TRBV6-5 | - | - | CASRSTGTYEQYF | TGTGCCAGCAGATCGACAGGAACCTACGAGCAGTACTTC
TRBJ2-6 | TRBV14 | - | few | CATRDTRSGANVLTF | TGTGCCACCCGGGACACCCGATCTGGGGCCAACGTCCTGACTTTC
TRBJ1-2 | TRBV5-1 | - | - | CASSTGDGQNYGYPF | TGCGCCAGCAGCACCGGTGACGGACAGAACTATGGCTACCCCTTC
TRBJ2-2 | TRBV19 | TRBD2 | - | CASTRKSSASGAGELFF | TGTGCCAGTACTCGAAAATCCTCGGCTAGCGGGGCCGGGGAGCTGTTTTTT
TRBJ2-5 | TRBV30 | TRBD1 | - | CATMDRVGQETQYF | TGTGCCACAATGGACAGGGTTGGTCAAGAGACCCAGTACTTC
TRBJ1-4 | TRBV7-9 | - | - | CASSLGISGREPARKLFF | TGTGCCAGCAGCTTAGGTATTTCGGGTCGGGAACCGGCGAGAAAACTGTTTTTT
TRBJ2-3 | TRBV28 | - | - | CASSLQSSDTQYF | TGTGCCAGCAGCTTACAATCAAGCGATACGCAGTATTTT
TRBJ2-4 | TRBV4-2 | TRBD2 | - | CASSQDKGLAGGQNIQYF | TGTGCCAGCAGCCAAGATAAGGGACTAGCGGGGGGGCAAAACATTCAGTACTTC
TRBJ2-1 | TRBV9 | TRBD2 | - | CASSPLGEGPINEQFF | TGTGCCAGCAGCCCCCTAGGGGAGGGCCCTATTAATGAGCAGTTCTTC
TRBJ2-2 | TRBV5-1 | TRBD1 | - | CASSYGTGKSTGELFF | TGCGCCAGCAGCTATGGGACAGGGAAGAGCACCGGGGAGCTGTTTTTT
TRBJ1-3 | TRBV18 | - | - | CASSPKSQGTTGNTIYF | TGTGCCAGCTCACCCAAGAGTCAGGGGACCACTGGAAACACCATATATTTT
TRBJ1-3 | TRBV27 | - | few | CASSLQGGNTIYF | TGTGCCAGCAGTTTGCAGGGGGGAAACACCATATATTTT
TRBJ2-7 | TRBV7-7 | - | - | CASSLSRLSYEQYF | TGTGCCAGCAGCTTATCGCGTCTATCCTACGAGCAGTACTTC
TRBJ2-7 | TRBV6-4 | TRBD2 | - | CASSFRGHWGLFYEQYF | TGTGCCAGCAGTTTTCGAGGACATTGGGGACTATTCTACGAGCAGTACTTC
TRBJ2-3 | TRBV11-3 | TRBD2 | - | CASSYSGGAEDTQYF | TGTGCCAGCAGCTATAGCGGGGGGGCCGAAGATACGCAGTATTTT
TRBJ2-5 | TRBV10-3 | - | - | CAAGAGPETQYF | TGTGCCGCTGGGGCAGGGCCAGAGACCCAGTACTTC
TRBJ2-7 | TRBV29-1 | - | - | CSVFLRAGNYEQYF | TGCAGCGTTTTCTTGCGGGCCGGTAATTACGAGCAGTACTTC
TRBJ1-1 | TRBV13 | TRBD1 | - | CASSPDRGITEAFF | TGTGCCAGCAGCCCTGACAGGGGAATTACTGAAGCTTTCTTT
TRBJ2-7 | TRBV30 | - | once | CAWSTGGSSYEQYF | TGTGCCTGGAGTACTGGGGGGAGCTCCTACGAGCAGTACTTC
TRBJ2-1 | TRBV6-1 | TRBD2 | - | CASSDRGTSGGFWDEQFF | TGTGCCAGCAGTGATAGAGGGACTAGCGGGGGATTTTGGGATGAGCAGTTCTTC
TRBJ2-3 | TRBV5-4 | - | - | CASSSAGPGEDTQYF | TGTGCCAGCAGCTCCGCCGGACCGGGGGAGGATACGCAGTATTTT
TRBJ2-1 | TRBV30 | TRBD2 | - | CAWSVRLAGGTVSYNEQFF | TGTGCCTGGAGTGTACGCCTAGCGGGAGGTACAGTCTCCTACAATGAGCAGTTCTTC
TRBJ1-4 | TRBV29-1 | TRBD1 | - | CSVRGKAGGQGKIPRTMNCKLFF | TGCAGCGTCCGCGGGAAGGCGGGGGGACAGGGGAAAATTCCCCGCACAATGAATTGTAAACTGTTTTTT
TRBJ2-7 | TRBV6-5 | - | once | CASRPPQGQQYF | TGTGCCAGCAGACCTCCTCAGGGCCAGCAGTACTTC
TRBJ1-5 | TRBV27 | - | - | CASSLGRGGNQPQHF | TGTGCCAGCAGTTTAGGCAGGGGTGGCAATCAGCCCCAGCATTTT
TRBJ2-1 | TRBV9 | - | few | CASSVGAANEQFF | TGTGCCAGCAGCGTAGGGGCAGCCAATGAGCAGTTCTTC
TRBJ2-5 | TRBV30 | - | - | CAWSGETQYF | TGTGCCTGGAGCGGTGAGACCCAGTACTTC